This TCR beta chain derives from a study of cytomegalovirus exposure and HLA in healthy donors. Study results and caveats: For most TCR beta V segments, an earlier analysis put the productive rate at about 90% or about 30% of the time.

Note on this clone: Antigen unknown.

The PCR was carried out with 60 Vbeta primers and 13 Jbeta primers. Assay: immunoSEQ multiplex PCR; the TCRdb copy retains only in-frame clones and omits some. The data contain approximately 92,000 clones, around 77% of them singletons. Germline V gene sequence: CDR1 LGHNA, CDR2 YNFKEQ. Trimming took 2 bases from V and 3 from J, leaving 14 bases between them. The CDR3 contains 16 residues. The rearrangement uses TRBV4-2 and TRBJ1-3; tentatively, D is TRBD1 (6 bases). The sample taken for sequencing was PBMCs. The receptor was isolated from a man between 50 and 59 years old in good health and CMV-seropositive. CDR3 sequence: CASSQIGGGHGNTIYF. The CDR3 region has the DNA TGTGCCAGCAGCCAAATCGGGGGGGGACATGGAAACACCATATATTTT.